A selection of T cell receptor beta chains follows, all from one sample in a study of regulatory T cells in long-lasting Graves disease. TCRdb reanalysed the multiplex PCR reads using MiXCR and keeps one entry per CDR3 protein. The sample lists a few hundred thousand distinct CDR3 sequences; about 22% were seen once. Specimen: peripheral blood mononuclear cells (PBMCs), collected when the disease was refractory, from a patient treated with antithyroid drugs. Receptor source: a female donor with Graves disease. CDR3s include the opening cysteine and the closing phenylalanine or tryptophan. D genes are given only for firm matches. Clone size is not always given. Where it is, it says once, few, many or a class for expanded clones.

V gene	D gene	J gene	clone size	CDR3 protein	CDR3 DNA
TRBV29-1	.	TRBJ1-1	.	CSVEQEENTEAFF	TGCAGCGTTGAACAGGAGGAGAACACTGAAGCTTTCTTT
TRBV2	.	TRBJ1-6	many	CASSSMGWSSPLHF	TGTGCCAGCAGTTCGATGGGGTGGAGTTCACCCCTCCACTTT
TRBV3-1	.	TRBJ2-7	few	CASSLRRGSYEQYF	TGTGCCAGCAGCCTGCGGCGGGGCTCCTACGAGCAGTACTTC
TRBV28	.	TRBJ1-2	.	CAGSLPIPGHYTF	TGTGCCGGCAGTTTACCTATCCCGGGACACTACACCTTC
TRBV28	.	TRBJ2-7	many	CASSPSSAGALYEQYF	TGTGCCAGCAGTCCCTCCTCCGCAGGCGCCCTCTACGAGCAGTACTTC
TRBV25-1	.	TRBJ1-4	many	CASSEPIGELFF	TGTGCCAGCAGTGAACCAATTGGGGAACTGTTTTTT
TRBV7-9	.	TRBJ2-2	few	CASSLRRATGELFF	TGTGCCAGCAGCCTAAGGAGGGCTACCGGGGAGCTGTTTTTT
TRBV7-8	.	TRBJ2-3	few	CASRNRAFRTDTQYF	TGTGCCAGCAGGAACCGGGCCTTTCGCACAGATACGCAGTATTTT
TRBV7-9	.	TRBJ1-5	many	CASSLGIQPQHF	TGTGCCAGCAGCTTGGGCATTCAGCCCCAGCATTTT
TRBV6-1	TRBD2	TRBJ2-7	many	CASTELAGAYEQYF	TGTGCCAGCACGGAACTAGCGGGGGCCTACGAGCAGTACTTC
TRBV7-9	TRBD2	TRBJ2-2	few	CASSSSGTYTGELFF	TGTGCCAGCAGCTCGAGCGGGACCTACACCGGGGAGCTGTTTTTT
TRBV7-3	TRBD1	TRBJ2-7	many	CASSPTGDGEQYF	TGTGCCAGCAGCCCTACAGGGGACGGCGAGCAGTACTTC
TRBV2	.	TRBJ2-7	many	CASSEQEYYEQYF	TGTGCCAGCAGTGAACAGGAGTACTACGAGCAGTACTTC
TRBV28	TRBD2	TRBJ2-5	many	CASSWSGGQETQYF	TGTGCCAGCAGTTGGAGCGGGGGCCAAGAGACCCAGTACTTC
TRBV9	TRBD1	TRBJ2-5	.	CASSAGGTGQETQYF	TGTGCCAGCAGCGCCGGGGGGACAGGGCAAGAGACCCAGTACTTC
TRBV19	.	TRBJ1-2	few	CASTRDHRGYTF	TGTGCCAGTACCAGGGACCACCGGGGCTACACCTTC
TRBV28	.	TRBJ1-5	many	CASSPRVRYSNQPQHF	TGTGCCAGCAGTCCCCGGGTCCGTTATAGCAATCAGCCCCAGCATTTT
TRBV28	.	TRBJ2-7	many	CASSHQQGFTNEQYF	TGTGCCAGCAGTCACCAGCAGGGTTTTACTAACGAGCAGTACTTC
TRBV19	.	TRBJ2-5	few	CASPLGHETQYF	TGTGCCAGTCCCCTGGGGCACGAGACCCAGTACTTC
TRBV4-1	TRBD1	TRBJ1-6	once	CASRERTGSNSPLHF	TGCGCCAGCAGAGAAAGGACAGGGTCTAATTCACCCCTCCACTTT
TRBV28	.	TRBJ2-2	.	CASSYSWDGELFF	TGTGCCAGCAGTTACTCCTGGGACGGGGAGCTGTTTTTT
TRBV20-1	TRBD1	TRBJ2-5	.	CSADLQGLGETQYF	TGCAGTGCCGATTTACAGGGGCTTGGGGAGACCCAGTACTTC
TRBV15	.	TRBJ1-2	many	CATSRGWGPDFLYGYTF	TGTGCCACCAGCAGAGGGTGGGGGCCGGATTTTCTCTATGGCTACACCTTC
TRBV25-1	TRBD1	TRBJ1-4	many	CASSPLGQGEIEKLFF	TGTGCCAGCAGTCCTCTCGGACAGGGAGAAATCGAAAAACTGTTTTTT
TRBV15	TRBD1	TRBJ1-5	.	CATSSGFTGGLSQPQHF	TGTGCCACCAGCAGTGGTTTTACAGGGGGGTTGAGTCAGCCCCAGCATTTT
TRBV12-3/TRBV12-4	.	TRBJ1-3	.	CASRIPGNTIYF	TGTGCCAGCAGAATACCCGGAAACACCATATATTTT
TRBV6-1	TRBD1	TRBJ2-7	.	CASSTSDRGYEQYF	TGTGCCAGCAGTACATCGGACAGGGGATACGAGCAGTACTTC
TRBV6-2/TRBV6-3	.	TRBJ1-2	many	CASSYSYGNYGYTF	TGTGCCAGCAGTTACTCGTACGGGAACTATGGCTACACCTTC
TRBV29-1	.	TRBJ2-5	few	CSVATVTQYF	TGCAGCGTTGCGACAGTGACCCAGTACTTC
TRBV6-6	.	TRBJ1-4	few	CASSYSMGNSEKLFF	TGTGCCAGCAGTTACTCGATGGGGAATAGTGAAAAACTGTTTTTT
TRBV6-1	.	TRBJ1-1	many	CASSPAGTHYQAFF	TGTGCCAGCAGCCCCGCCGGGACACACTACCAAGCTTTCTTT
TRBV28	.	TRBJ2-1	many	CASSLGESSYNEQFF	TGTGCCAGCAGTTTAGGCGAGAGCTCCTACAATGAGCAGTTCTTC
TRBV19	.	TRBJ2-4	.	CASSPTVGPAKNIQYF	TGTGCCAGTAGTCCCACGGTGGGACCAGCCAAAAACATTCAGTACTTC
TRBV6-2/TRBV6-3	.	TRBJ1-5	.	CASSSNGQFGQPQHF	TGTGCCAGCAGTTCCAATGGACAGTTCGGGCAGCCCCAGCATTTT
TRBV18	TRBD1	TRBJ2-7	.	CASSQTGTGVYEQYF	TGTGCCAGCTCACAAACCGGGACAGGGGTCTACGAGCAGTACTTC
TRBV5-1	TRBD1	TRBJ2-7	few	CASRPPTGGYYEQYF	TGCGCCAGCAGGCCACCTACAGGGGGTTACTACGAGCAGTACTTC